A single sample gave rise to the 2 T cell receptor beta chains below, sequenced in a study of monozygotic twins with inflammatory bowel disease. Reprocessing the 5' RACE reads, TCRdb reports a single entry for every CDR3 protein and omits DNA. The sample table includes more than 75,000 distinct CDR3 sequences. Sequencing was carried out using blood. The receptors come from a human donor with ulcerative colitis or Crohn's disease, or a healthy co-twin of an affected twin (not recorded which).

The rearrangement links TRBV11-2 to TRBJ2-2; TCRdb gives TRBD2 as the D gene, but with no DNA this cannot be confirmed. Germline CDR1 reads SGHAT; CDR2 reads FQNNGV. This CDR3 has 14 residues. CDR3 amino acids: CASSRTSSTGELFF.

The chain carries TRBV7-8 and TRBJ1-5; checking the TCRdb D call of TRBD1 is not possible without DNA. This CDR3 is built from 15 residues. Germline V lookup: CDR1 SGHVS, CDR2 FQNEAQ. The CDR3 sequence is CASSLAGTGRQPQHF. Complete variable domain (other parts from reference TRBV7-8 and TRBJ1-5): GAGVSQSPRYKVAKRGQDVALRCDPISGHVSLFWYQQALGQGPEFLTYFQNEAQLDKSGLPSDRFFAERPEGSVSTLKIQRTQQEDSAVYLCASSLAGTGRQPQHFGDGTRLSIL.